This T cell receptor beta chain comes out of a study of blood T cell repertoires in COVID-19. At the level of the study: There were acute and convalescent COVID-19 samples, and they came from the United States, Italy and Spain. Nucleic acid was either cDNA or gDNA, and it came from T cells, B-cell-depleted T cells, or PBMCs.

This CDR3 spans 18 amino acids. V gave up 0 bases and J gave up 0 bases, with 17 bases separating them. The germline V gene encodes CDR1 SGHDN and CDR2 FVKESK. Source study methods: Amplified reference gene primers provided the basis for estimating nucleated cell counts. Some clones are missing from TCRdb's copy, which holds only in-frame ones; the method was immunoSEQ multiplex PCR. V and J calls and clone size come straight from that table; D and trimming were deduced from the DNA. This sample carries 20,000 or so clones, roughly 90% of them seen once, and the ten largest clones take 15% to 20%. The V gene is TRBV14, the J gene TRBJ1-1, with D possibly being TRBD1 (5 bases). This TCR was recovered from a human donor with acute or convalescent COVID-19. The donor label of this sample is uncertain. The sequencing sample was made of peripheral blood. This chain's CDR3 is CASSQEGQGGSLNTEAFF. The DNA of the CDR3 is TGTGCCAGCAGCCAAGAGGGGCAGGGCGGTTCCCTGAACACTGAAGCTTTCTTT.